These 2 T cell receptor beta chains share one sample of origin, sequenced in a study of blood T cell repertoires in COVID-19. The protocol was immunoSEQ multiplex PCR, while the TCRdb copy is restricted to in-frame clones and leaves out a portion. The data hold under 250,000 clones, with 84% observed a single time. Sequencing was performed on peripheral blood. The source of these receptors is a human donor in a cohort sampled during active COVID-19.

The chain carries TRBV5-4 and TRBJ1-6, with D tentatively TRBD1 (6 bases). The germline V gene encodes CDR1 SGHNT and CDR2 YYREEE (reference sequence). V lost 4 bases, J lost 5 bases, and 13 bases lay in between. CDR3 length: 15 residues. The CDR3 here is CASSTRTANNSPLHF. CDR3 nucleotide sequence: TGTGCCAGCAGCACAAGGACAGCAAATAATTCACCCCTCCACTTT.

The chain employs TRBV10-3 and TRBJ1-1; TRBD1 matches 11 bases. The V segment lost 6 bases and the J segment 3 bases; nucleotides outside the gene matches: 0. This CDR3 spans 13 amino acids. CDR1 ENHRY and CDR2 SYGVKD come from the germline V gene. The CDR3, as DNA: TGTGCCATCAGGGGACAGGGGGACACTGAAGCTTTCTTT. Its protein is CAIRGQGDTEAFF.